Presented here are 18 T cell receptor beta chains from one specimen sequenced in a study of breast tumors, draining lymph nodes, adjacent tissues. Axillary draining lymph nodes of breast cancer patients supplied the node samples. TCRdb used MiXCR to reprocess the multiplex PCR reads, holding one entry per CDR3 protein. The sample lists over 250,000 distinct CDR3 sequences; roughly 30% were seen once. Sequenced: axillary lymph node tissue. These receptors were collected from a female donor with breast cancer. Some clones in this sample may be carry-over from other donors' samples.

As to this clonotype: A much bigger clone sits one base away, suggesting this may be a read error. The rearrangement uses TRBV4-1 and TRBJ2-3, with 9 bases lining up with TRBD2. The CDR3 has 15 amino acids. The germline CDR1 and CDR2 sequences are MGHRA and YSYEKL. The CDR3 DNA follows: TGCACCAGCAGCCGTAGCGGGAGTGTGGTAGATACGCAGTATTTT. It yields the protein CTSSRSGSVVDTQYF.

For this clonotype: One base away lies a much larger clone, so this may be a sequencing read error. This chain joins TRBV5-1 and TRBJ2-3; TRBD2 aligns across 7 bases. This CDR3 region has 17 residues. CDR1 and CDR2 from the germline V gene are SGHRS and YFSETQ. The CDR3 loop is CASMLPLAELSTGTQYF. In nucleotides, the CDR3 is TGCGCCAGCATGCTACCTCTAGCGGAGTTAAGCACAGGTACGCAGTATTTT.

Comments on this clonotype: Sequence at one end of the junction differs from germline and may be a read error. This sequence joins TRBV12-3 or TRBV12-4 and TRBJ2-1; tentatively, D is TRBD1 (5 bases). This CDR3 has 14 amino acids. CDR3 protein: CAGSYSRQYNEQFF. The CDR3 nucleotides are TGTGCCGGCAGTTACTCGAGACAGTACAATGAGCAGTTCTTC.

The gene calls are TRBV24-1 and TRBJ2-3; D not certain. Per germline, CDR1 KGHDR and CDR2 SFDVKD. V lost 6 bases, J lost 1 base, and 10 bases lay in between. CDR3 length equals 14 residues. CDR3 DNA: TGTGCCACCAGTTTATTCGACCGCACAGATACGCAGTATTTT. Its protein is CATSLFDRTDTQYF.

This clonotype was counted at least ten times. This chain uses TRBV5-1 with TRBJ2-2, with D possibly TRBD2 on 6 matching bases. V lost 5 bases and J 1 base, leaving 12 bases between the germline ends. The V gene's germline CDR1 is SGHRS and CDR2 YFSETQ. The CDR3 length is 15 residues. The CDR3 DNA sequence: TGCGCCAGCAGGCGCGGGACTGAGAACACCGGGGAGCTGTTTTTT. As protein: CASRRGTENTGELFF. The complete variable domain, with remaining parts taken from reference TRBV5-1 and TRBJ2-2, reads KAGVTQTPRYLIKTRGQQVTLSCSPISGHRSVSWYQQTPGQGLQFLFEYFSETQRNKGNFPGRFSGRQFSNSRSEMNVSTLELGDSALYLCASRRGTENTGELFFGEGSRLTVL.

This chain uses TRBV15 with TRBJ2-2; D may be TRBD2 (7 bases). V was pared by 3 bases and J by 5 bases, with 19 bases between. This CDR3 has 17 amino acids. The germline CDR1 and CDR2 sequences are LNHNV and YYDKDF (reference sequence). The CDR3: CATSSFEGGLLTGELFF. CDR3 nucleotides: TGTGCCACCAGCAGTTTCGAGGGGGGGTTGTTAACCGGGGAGCTGTTTTTT. Filled out from reference TRBV15 and TRBJ2-2, the complete variable domain reads DAMVIQNPRYQVTQFGKPVTLSCSQTLNHNVMYWYQQKSSQAPKLLFHYYDKDFNNEADTPDNFQSRRPNTSFCFLDIRSPGLGDTAMYLCATSSFEGGLLTGELFFGEGSRLTVL.

This clonotype was seen ten or more times. The V and J genes are TRBV19 and TRBJ2-7, with D possibly called TRBD1 or TRBD2 (5 bases each). Per the germline V gene, CDR1 is LNHDA and CDR2 is SQIVND (reference sequence). The CDR3 contains 13 residues. V lost 10 bases and J lost 1, with 14 bases in between. CDR3 nucleotides: TGTGCCACCACGGGACGCCGTTCCTACGAGCAGTACTTC. It is translated as CATTGRRSYEQYF.

This clonotype was seen many times. J is TRBJ2-7 and V is TRBV6-1; the D call may be TRBD1 or TRBD2 (5 bases each). Germline-derived CDR1 and CDR2 are MNHNS and SASEGT. The CDR3 covers 14 residues. V lost 0 bases to trimming and J lost 5 bases, with 11 bases between them. Here the CDR3 DNA reads TGTGCCAGCAGTGAAGCTTGGGGACCCCACGAGCAGTACTTC. Its protein is CASSEAWGPHEQYF.

This clonotype has a count of ten or more. The genes are TRBV2 and TRBJ2-5; 7 bases line up with TRBD1. This CDR3 spans 13 amino acids. Germline CDR1 and CDR2: SNHLY and FYNNEI. V lost 7 bases, J lost 5 bases, and 7 bases stayed unmatched. The CDR3 DNA sequence: TGTGCCAGCAAAGAAACAGGGGATGAGACCCAGTACTTC. Translation: CASKETGDETQYF.

This clonotype has at least ten counts. This chain uses TRBV15 with TRBJ2-7; D uncertain. Deletions cut 3 bases from V and 2 bases from J, with 5 bases between. The CDR3 runs to 12 residues. Germline-derived CDR1 and CDR2 are LNHNV and YYDKDF (reference sequence). The DNA for the CDR3 is TGTGCCACCAGCAGGGGGACCTACGAGCAGTACTTC. Translated: CATSRGTYEQYF.

This clonotype came up many times. The chain combines TRBV12-5 with TRBJ1-3, with D unclear. The V end was cut by 1 base, the J end by 5 bases, with 0 bases between. This CDR3 contains 11 residues. CDR1 is LGHNT and CDR2 is FRNRAP in the germline V gene. The CDR3 here is CASGLGNTIYF. The CDR3 DNA sequence: TGTGCTAGTGGTTTGGGAAACACCATATATTTT.

This clonotype has a count of ten or more. V and J are TRBV10-2 and TRBJ2-2; 14 positions match TRBD2. The CDR3 has 16 amino acids. With 6 bases clipped from V and 7 bases from J, the junction kept 7 bases outside the gene matches. Looked up from germline, CDR1 is WSHSY and CDR2 is SAAADI. CDR3 in amino acids: CASRTPGLAGDGELFF. Here the CDR3 DNA reads TGCGCCAGCAGGACACCGGGACTAGCGGGAGACGGGGAGCTGTTTTTT.

Worth noting for this clonotype: Being one base from a much bigger clone, this may be a read error. The chain uses TRBV19 and TRBJ2-7, with TRBD2 as a possible D gene (5 bases). From germline, CDR1 is LNHDA and CDR2 SQIVND (reference sequence). V was cut by 1 base and J by 9 bases, with 13 bases left in between. CDR3 length equals 13 residues. The CDR3 loop reads CASSIASSSGQYF. In DNA form, the CDR3 reads TGTGCCAGTAGTATAGCTTCTAGCTCCGGGCAGTACTTC. Full variable domain (outside the CDR3, taken from reference TRBV19 and TRBJ2-7): DGGITQSPKYLFRKEGQNVTLSCEQNLNHDAMYWYRQDPGQGLRLIYYSQIVNDFQKGDIAEGYSVSREKKESFPLTVTSAQKNPTAFYLCASSIASSSGQYFGPGTRLTVT.

This clonotype was picked up many times. The V call is TRBV11-3, the J call TRBJ1-2; no firm D call. Deletions cut 11 bases from V and 8 bases from J, with 15 bases between. The CDR3 sequence is 11 residues long. Germline V gene sequence: CDR1 SGHNT, CDR2 YENEEA. The CDR3 region is CAYTYSRGYTF. Here the CDR3 DNA reads TGTGCCTACACTTATAGTCGCGGCTACACCTTC.

The table lists this clonotype with many counts. The chain carries TRBV7-3 and TRBJ2-3; D gene uncertain. V lost 4 bases and J lost 0, with 11 bases in between. The V gene's germline CDR1 is SGHTA and CDR2 FQGTGA. There are 15 residues in the CDR3. In nucleotides, the CDR3 is TGTGCCAGCAGCTCCGGGTTCGATAGCACAGATACGCAGTATTTT. It is translated as CASSSGFDSTDTQYF.

This clonotype was picked up many times. The genes are TRBV7-2 and TRBJ2-7; TRBD2 matches 8 bases. Germline loops: CDR1 SGHTA, CDR2 FQGNSA. CDR3 length: 15 residues. The trim removed 5 bases at V and 1 base at J, leaving 7 bases unmatched. The DNA of the CDR3 is TGTGCCAGCAGCGATCCGGGAGGGCCTTCCTACGAGCAGTACTTC. This codes for CASSDPGGPSYEQYF.

The table lists this clonotype with a few counts. This chain joins TRBV28 and TRBJ1-4, with 7 bases that match TRBD1. Germline loops: CDR1 MDHEN, CDR2 SYDVKM. The J segment lost 4 bases and the V segment lost 6 bases, leaving 8 bases of the junction unmatched. The CDR3 covers 15 residues. CDR3 amino acids: CASRPPGQLNEKLFF. CDR3 DNA: TGTGCCAGCAGACCCCCGGGACAGCTTAATGAAAAACTGTTTTTT.

This clonotype was detected many times. This rearrangement joins TRBV12-3 or TRBV12-4 to TRBJ2-2; D tentatively fits TRBD1 or TRBD2 (5 bases each). The V gene lost 6 bases and the J gene lost 5 bases, with 19 bases spanning the gap. The CDR3 length is 16 residues. CDR3 DNA sequence: TGTGCCAGCAGCCGCAGGCAGGGAGTCGGAACCGGGGAGCTGTTTTTT. Protein product: CASSRRQGVGTGELFF.